These 23 T cell receptor beta chains share one sample of origin, sequenced in a study of regulatory T cells in long-lasting Graves disease (dated by TCRdb to 2020 to 2023). Preparation of the library involved multiplex PCR. Sequencing instrument: Illumina HiSeq 4000. TCR beta libraries were built with iRepertoire HTBI primers and Arm-PCR amplification of CDR3 regions. The public reads were run again by TCRdb, first through fastp at Q25 and then through MiXCR, and only productive beta chains were kept. For every CDR3 protein sequence, its rows merge into one entry that carries the most common genes and DNA. The sample table lists 550,000 to 650,000 distinct CDR3 sequences, about 16% of them with a count of one. The ten largest clonotypes hold approximately 12% of the sample. Per the publication, the time point label means: newly diagnosed GD, antithyroid drugs for less than 3 months. RNA was extracted from PBMCs in TRIzol for both TCR sequencing and RNA sequencing.

The sample was also linked to a second study, of T cells in Graves' hyperthyroidism and ophthalmopathy.

The sample was peripheral blood mononuclear cells (PBMCs), taken at new diagnosis, from a patient treated with antithyroid drugs. These receptors all come from a man between 18 and 29 years old with Graves disease. Donor details come from another sample of the same person, matched by shared clones.

The chain recombines TRBV7-6 with TRBJ2-3; 7 bases line up with TRBD2. Germline values: CDR1 SGHVS, CDR2 FNYEAQ. The CDR3 covers 15 residues. The trim removed 1 base at V and 11 bases at J, leaving 12 bases unmatched. As DNA, the CDR3 is TGTGCCAGCAGCTTAGTAGCGGGTGACCTTGTTCGGCAGTATTTT. Residues: CASSLVAGDLVRQYF.

The V and J genes are TRBV5-1 and TRBJ2-7; D might be TRBD1 or TRBD2, each matching 5 bases. The CDR3 consists of 15 residues. The V gene's germline CDR1 is SGHRS and CDR2 YFSETQ. Trimming removed 4 bases from V and 0 bases from J, with 14 bases in between. The DNA for the CDR3 is TGCGCCAGCAGCCAGGGACCCACCCCCTCCTACGAGCAGTACTTC. This sequence encodes CASSQGPTPSYEQYF.

The rearrangement uses TRBV20-1 and TRBJ1-1; TRBD1 might be the D (5 bases). Germline V gene sequence: CDR1 DFQATT, CDR2 SNEGSKA (reference sequence). Trimming removed 5 bases at V and 4 bases at J, with 20 bases between. This CDR3 has 15 amino acids. CDR3 in amino acids: CSAALRGQGFTEAFF. The CDR3 region has the DNA TGCAGTGCTGCGCTAAGAGGGCAGGGATTCACTGAAGCTTTCTTT.

This clonotype occurred many times. The V and J genes are TRBV2 and TRBJ2-1, with 8 bases that match TRBD1. CDR1 is SNHLY and CDR2 is FYNNEI in the germline V gene. Trimming at V came to 5 bases and at J to 2 bases, leaving 2 bases not matched to a gene. This CDR3 is 14 amino acids long. CDR3 in DNA: TGTGCCAGCAGTCCGGGACAGGCCTACAATGAGCAGTTCTTC. It translates to CASSPGQAYNEQFF.

The CDR3 loop reads CASRGVSYNSPLHF. CDR3 nucleotide sequence: TGTGCCAGCAGGGGGGTCTCCTATAATTCACCCCTCCACTTT. This chain joins TRBV25-1 and TRBJ1-6, with D tentatively TRBD1 (5 bases). This CDR3 has 14 residues. Looked up from germline, CDR1 is MGHDK and CDR2 is SYGVNS. V lost 6 bases to trimming and J lost 0 bases, with 6 bases between them.

The sample holds many counts of this clonotype. The J gene is TRBJ2-1, the V gene TRBV12-3 or TRBV12-4; D is possibly TRBD2 (6 bases). The V and J ends lost 3 bases and 11 bases respectively, with 20 bases between them. CDR3 length: 15 amino acids. In DNA, the CDR3 is TGTGCCAGCAGTTTTCTTAGCGGCTACTACAAGAAGCAGTTCTTC. This gives the protein CASSFLSGYYKKQFF.

This clonotype was observed many times. The chain uses TRBV20-1 and TRBJ2-3; no definite D call. Trimming removed 6 bases from V and 0 bases from J, with 19 bases in between. Germline V gene lookup returns CDR1 DFQATT and CDR2 SNEGSKA (reference sequence). The CDR3 length is 16 residues. The CDR3 nucleotides read TGCAGTGCAGCAGTTATAGGCGGTCCTAGCACAGATACGCAGTATTTT. Translation: CSAAVIGGPSTDTQYF.

This clonotype was seen ten or more times. The chain employs TRBV7-9 and TRBJ1-1; perhaps TRBD1 as D (5 bases). The germline V and J ends were trimmed by 5 bases and 2 bases, with 12 bases remaining between them. The CDR3 is 14 amino acids. CDR1 is SEHNR and CDR2 is FQNEAQ in the germline V gene (reference sequence). CDR3: CASSQGTVNTEAFF. CDR3 coding DNA: TGTGCCAGCAGCCAAGGGACGGTAAACACTGAAGCTTTCTTT. Full variable domain (remainder filled in from reference TRBV7-9 and TRBJ1-1): DTGVSQNPRHKITKRGQNVTFRCDPISEHNRLYWYRQTLGQGPEFLTYFQNEAQLEKSRLLSDRFSAERPKGSFSTLEIQRTEQGDSAMYLCASSQGTVNTEAFFGQGTRLTVV.

The chain links TRBV10-2 to TRBJ2-1; TRBD2 matches 7 bases. V was clipped by 3 bases and J by 5 bases; unmatched bases: 10. CDR3 length: 16 residues. Germline V gene sequence: CDR1 WSHSY, CDR2 SAAADI. The CDR3 bases are TGCGCCAGCAGTGACGATCTTCTAGCGGAGGACAATGAGCAGTTCTTC. This sequence encodes CASSDDLLAEDNEQFF.

This clonotype was detected only a few times. This chain uses TRBV30 with TRBJ2-5, with D tentatively TRBD1 or TRBD2 (5 bases each). The CDR3 contains 13 residues. The germline CDR1 and CDR2 sequences are GTSNPN and SVGIG (reference sequence). Trimming took 2 bases from V and 1 from J, leaving 8 bases between them. CDR3 nucleotide sequence: TGTGCCTGGAGTCGGGGACCCCAAGAGACCCAGTACTTC. Its translation: CAWSRGPQETQYF.

This clonotype occurred a few times. This chain joins TRBV5-6 and TRBJ1-1, with D possibly matching TRBD1 (5 bases). V was cut by 3 bases and J by 7 bases, with 10 bases left in between. The CDR3 extends over 12 amino acids. Looked up from germline, CDR1 is SGHDT and CDR2 is YYEEEE. The CDR3 nucleotides read TGTGCCAGCAGCTACCGAAGGGGTGAAGCTTTCTTT. This sequence encodes CASSYRRGEAFF.

This clonotype came up a few times. The CDR3 spells CASSHGVDQPQHF. The CDR3 DNA reads as TGCGCCAGCAGCCACGGGGTGGATCAGCCCCAGCATTTT. This sequence joins TRBV5-1 and TRBJ1-5, with no clear D. Looked up from germline, CDR1 is SGHRS and CDR2 is YFSETQ. The V and J ends lost 4 bases and 5 bases respectively, with 10 bases between them. The CDR3 runs to 13 residues.

This clonotype was recorded many times. This rearrangement joins TRBV27 to TRBJ2-5; 13 nucleotides align to TRBD2. CDR3 size: 16 residues. Germline V CDR1 and CDR2: MNHEY, SMNVEV (reference sequence). V gave up 6 bases and J gave up 5 bases; unmatched junction bases: 9. CDR3 sequence (DNA): TGTGCCAGCAGCCCCTGGACTAGCGGGAGTGTGGAGACCCAGTACTTC. Translated, it gives CASSPWTSGSVETQYF.

This clonotype was observed at least ten times. Germline and junction disagree at one end, which may indicate a read error. This chain joins TRBV20-1 and TRBJ2-3; TRBD2 aligns across 16 bases. This CDR3 comprises 14 residues. Germline V gives CDR1 DFQATT, CDR2 SNEGSKA (reference sequence). In nucleotides, the CDR3 is TGCAGTGCTATTCCGGGACTAGCGGGAGGGCCCCAGGATTTT. Protein: CSAIPGLAGGPQDF.

This clonotype was detected ten times or more. The rearrangement joins TRBV3-1 to TRBJ1-4, with 7 bases fitting TRBD1. This CDR3 has 15 residues. Germline CDR1 LGHDT, CDR2 YNNKEL (reference sequence). Germline trimming cut 4 bases from V and 5 bases from J; bases unmatched to any gene: 7. CDR3 nucleotides: TGTGCCAGCAGCCTCCGACAGGGATTGAATGAAAAACTGTTTTTT. The encoded protein is CASSLRQGLNEKLFF.

The sample holds a few counts of this clonotype. The chain joins TRBV5-1 to TRBJ2-1; D tentatively reads TRBD1 or TRBD2 (5 bases each). This CDR3 is 15 amino acids long. CDR1 SGHRS and CDR2 YFSETQ come from the germline V gene. The V end lost 0 bases, the J end lost 5 bases, and 12 bases lay between the germline ends. CDR3 nucleotide sequence: TGCGCCAGCAGCTTGGGGGCAGGGACCCACAATGAGCAGTTCTTC. Translated: CASSLGAGTHNEQFF.

There are a few counts of this clonotype. V and J are TRBV9 and TRBJ1-1; D is uncertain. The CDR3 is 14 residues long. Germline assignment: CDR1 SGDLS and CDR2 YYNGEE. Trimming pared 0 bases from V and 4 bases from J, leaving 10 bases between. CDR3: CASSVASTGTEAFF. The CDR3 coding sequence is TGTGCCAGCAGCGTAGCTAGTACGGGCACTGAAGCTTTCTTT. The entire variable domain, with the rest obtained from reference TRBV9 and TRBJ1-1, is as follows: DSGVTQTPKHLITATGQRVTLRCSPRSGDLSVYWYQQSLDQGLQFLIQYYNGEERAKGNILERFSAQQFPDLHSELNLSSLELGDSALYFCASSVASTGTEAFFGQGTRLTVV.

J is TRBJ2-1 and V is TRBV6-1, with 8 nucleotides matching TRBD2. The CDR3 is made up of 19 amino acids. Losses at the gene ends were 6 bases for V and 4 bases for J; bases not matched to a gene: 20. The germline V gene encodes CDR1 MNHNS and CDR2 SASEGT. DNA of the CDR3: TGTGCCAGCAGCGCAACACGCCAATTAGCGGGAAGCAATTACAATGAGCAGTTCTTC. The encoded protein is CASSATRQLAGSNYNEQFF.

V and J are TRBV25-1 and TRBJ1-2; 8 nucleotides match TRBD1. J gave up 6 bases and V 3 bases, and 6 bases lay outside the gene matches. The length of the CDR3 is 14 residues. Germline V gene sequence: CDR1 MGHDK, CDR2 SYGVNS. The DNA of the CDR3 is TGTGCCAGCAGTGATGCGGGACAGGTCGATGGCTACACCTTC. The encoded protein is CASSDAGQVDGYTF.

This chain uses TRBV4-1 with TRBJ1-6; D is uncertain. Trimming shortened V by 0 bases and J by 8 bases, and 11 bases separated the two germline ends. This CDR3 spans 15 amino acids. CDR1 MGHRA and CDR2 YSYEKL come from the germline V gene. The CDR3 reads CASSQDGQEDSPLHF. The DNA of the CDR3 is TGCGCCAGCAGCCAAGATGGGCAAGAAGATTCACCCCTCCACTTT.

The chain links TRBV20-1 to TRBJ1-1, with D perhaps TRBD1 (6 bases). V was pared by 1 base and J by 2 bases, with 11 bases between. CDR1 and CDR2 from the germline V gene are DFQATT and SNEGSKA (reference sequence). This CDR3 comprises 14 residues. CDR3: CSARGGQPNTEAFF. The CDR3 nucleotides are TGCAGTGCTAGAGGGGGACAACCAAACACTGAAGCTTTCTTT.

This chain connects TRBV11-1 to TRBJ2-3; 9 nucleotides match TRBD2. The CDR3 runs 16 residues. Germline loops: CDR1 SGHAT, CDR2 FQDESV (reference sequence). The V segment lost 6 bases and the J segment 3 bases; nucleotides outside the gene matches: 10. The CDR3 nucleotides read TGTGCCAGCAGGCCAGCCCGGACTAGCGAGACAGATACGCAGTATTTT. Amino acids: CASRPARTSETDTQYF. Full variable domain (rest looked up from reference TRBV11-1 and TRBJ2-3): EAEVAQSPRYKITEKSQAVAFWCDPISGHATLYWYRQILGQGPELLVQFQDESVVDDSQLPKDRFSAERLKGVDSTLKIQPAELGDSAMYLCASRPARTSETDTQYFGPGTRLTVL.

In this sample, this clonotype turned up many times. The chain uses TRBV7-3 and TRBJ2-1; D may be TRBD1 (5 bases). The length of the CDR3 is 13 residues. Per the germline V gene, CDR1 is SGHTA and CDR2 is FQGTGA. Trimming removed 5 bases at V and 8 bases at J, with 13 bases between. The CDR3 nucleotides read TGTGCCAGCAGCCCGGCCGTCAGGGATGAGCAGTTCTTC. Its protein product is CASSPAVRDEQFF.